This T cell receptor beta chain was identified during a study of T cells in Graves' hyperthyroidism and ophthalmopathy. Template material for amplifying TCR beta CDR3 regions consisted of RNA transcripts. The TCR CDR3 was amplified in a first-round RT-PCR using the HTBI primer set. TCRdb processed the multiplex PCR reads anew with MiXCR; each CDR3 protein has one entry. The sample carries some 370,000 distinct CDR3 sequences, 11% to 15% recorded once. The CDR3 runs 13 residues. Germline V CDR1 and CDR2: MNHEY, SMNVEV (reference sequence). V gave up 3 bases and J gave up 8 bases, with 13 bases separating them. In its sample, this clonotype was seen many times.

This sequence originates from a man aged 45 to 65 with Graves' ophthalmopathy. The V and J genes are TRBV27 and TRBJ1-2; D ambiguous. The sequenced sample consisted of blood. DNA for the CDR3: TGTGCCAGCAGTTTTTTGGGGATGGAGGGCTACACCTTC. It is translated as CASSFLGMEGYTF.